This T cell receptor beta chain was profiled in a study of CD8 T cells in ankylosing spondylitis (dated by TCRdb to between 2016 and 2019). Study-wide context: The study profiled T cell receptor beta repertoires in healthy donors and ankylosing spondylitis patients to find disease-linked TCR variants. The full study cohort comprised around 23 ankylosing spondylitis patients and approximately 100 healthy donors. Peripheral blood samples were taken, and synovial fluid was additionally collected from ankylosing spondylitis patients.

Its CDR3 holds 11 amino acids, cysteine through phenylalanine. Only the CDR3 region is kept as DNA, spanning 33 bases read in frame from base 1. Cut back by 6 bases and 7 bases, the V and J ends lie 6 bases apart. The paper's findings and limits, for the study overall: Blood from ankylosing spondylitis patients appeared to be characterized by a TCR beta motif made up of about 8 highly homologous amino acid variants. The disease-linked clones were reported as significantly enriched in matched synovial fluid samples from ankylosing spondylitis patients. In peripheral blood, the disease-linked clones were found at relatively low frequencies and had a CD8+ phenotype. Some of the motif variants had been reported before in the synovial fluid and blood of reactive arthritis patients, a finding that suggests common disease-initiation mechanisms.

This clonotype was observed many times. Its antigen is still unknown. No per-base quality is available; no much larger clone lies one base away. The instrument given in TCRdb is Illumina HiSeq 2500. Quantitative 5'-RACE with molecular barcodes was used to prepare TCR beta libraries. The original methods were these. To identify disease-linked TCR variants, a new computational method was used, one built on a probabilistic model of VDJ rearrangement. TCRdb reprocessing: public reads trimmed at Q25 with fastp, clones called with MiXCR, in-frame beta chains kept. Each record represents a unique CDR3 protein, reported with the most common genes and DNA among its rows. The V and J calls were determined by TCRdb, not by the authors. The sample table records more than 300,000 distinct CDR3 sequences; around 7.6% of these occur just once. The ten largest clones add up to just over 14% of the sample.

The receptor's source is a male donor with ankylosing spondylitis. Source material: blood, either unsorted or a sorted T cell fraction (not recorded which). The chain joins TRBV12-3 or TRBV12-4 to TRBJ2-2; too little of a D gene remains to name it. The CDR3 protein sequence reads: CASRSVGELFF. The DNA sequence is given as TGTGCCAGCAGATCGGTCGGGGAGCTGTTTTTT.